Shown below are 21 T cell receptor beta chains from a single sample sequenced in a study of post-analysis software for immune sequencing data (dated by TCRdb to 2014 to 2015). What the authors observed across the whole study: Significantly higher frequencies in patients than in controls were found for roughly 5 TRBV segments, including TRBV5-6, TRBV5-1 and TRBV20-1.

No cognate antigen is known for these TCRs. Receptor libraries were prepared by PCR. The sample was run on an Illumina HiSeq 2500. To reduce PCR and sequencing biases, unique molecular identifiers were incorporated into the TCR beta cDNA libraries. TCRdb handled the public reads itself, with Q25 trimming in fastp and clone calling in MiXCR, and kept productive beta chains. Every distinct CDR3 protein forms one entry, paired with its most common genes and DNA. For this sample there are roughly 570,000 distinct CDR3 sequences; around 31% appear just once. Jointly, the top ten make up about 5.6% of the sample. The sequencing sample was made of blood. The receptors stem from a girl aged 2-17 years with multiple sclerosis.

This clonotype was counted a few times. The CDR3 loop is CASSYRASGYDEQFF. In DNA form, the CDR3 reads TGTGCCAGCAGTTACAGGGCTAGCGGTTACGATGAGCAGTTCTTC. V is TRBV12-3 or TRBV12-4 and J is TRBJ2-1, with a tentative D call TRBD2 (7 bases). CDR3 length equals 15 residues. V was pared by 4 bases and J by 8 bases, with 18 bases between.

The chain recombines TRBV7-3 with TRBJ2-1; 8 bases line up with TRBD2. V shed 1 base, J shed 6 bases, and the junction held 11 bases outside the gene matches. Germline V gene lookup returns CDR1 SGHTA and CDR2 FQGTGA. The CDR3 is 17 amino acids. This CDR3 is CASSLITGGGSGNEQFF. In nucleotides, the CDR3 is TGTGCCAGCAGCTTAATTACCGGCGGGGGGTCGGGCAATGAGCAGTTCTTC.

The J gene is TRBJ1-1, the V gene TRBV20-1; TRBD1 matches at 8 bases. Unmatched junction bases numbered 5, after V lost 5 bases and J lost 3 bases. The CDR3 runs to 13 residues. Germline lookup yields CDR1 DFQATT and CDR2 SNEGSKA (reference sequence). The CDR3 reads CSAYYRGDTEAFF. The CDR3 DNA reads TGCAGTGCTTATTACAGGGGGGACACTGAAGCTTTCTTT.

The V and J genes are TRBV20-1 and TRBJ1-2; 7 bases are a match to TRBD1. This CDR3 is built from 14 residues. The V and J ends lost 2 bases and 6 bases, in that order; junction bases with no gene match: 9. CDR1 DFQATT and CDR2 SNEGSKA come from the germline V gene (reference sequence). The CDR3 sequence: CSARLAEGADGYTF. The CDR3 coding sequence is TGCAGTGCTAGATTGGCCGAGGGGGCCGATGGCTACACCTTC.

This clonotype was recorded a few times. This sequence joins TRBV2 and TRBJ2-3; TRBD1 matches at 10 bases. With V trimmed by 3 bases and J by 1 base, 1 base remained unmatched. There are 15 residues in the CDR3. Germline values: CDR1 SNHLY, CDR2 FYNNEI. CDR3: CASSEDRGGTDTQYF. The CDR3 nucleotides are TGTGCCAGCAGTGAGGACAGGGGGGGCACAGATACGCAGTATTTT. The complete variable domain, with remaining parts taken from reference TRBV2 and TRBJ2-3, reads EPEVTQTPSHQVTQMGQEVILRCVPISNHLYFYWYRQILGQKVEFLVSFYNNEISEKSEIFDDQFSVERPDGSNFTLKIRSTKLEDSAMYFCASSEDRGGTDTQYFGPGTRLTVL.

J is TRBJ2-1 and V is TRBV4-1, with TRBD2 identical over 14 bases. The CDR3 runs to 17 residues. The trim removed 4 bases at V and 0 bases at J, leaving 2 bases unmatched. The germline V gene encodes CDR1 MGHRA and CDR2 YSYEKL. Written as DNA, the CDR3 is TGCGCCAGCAGCCCCGGACTAGCGGGGGGCTCCTACAATGAGCAGTTCTTC. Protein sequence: CASSPGLAGGSYNEQFF.

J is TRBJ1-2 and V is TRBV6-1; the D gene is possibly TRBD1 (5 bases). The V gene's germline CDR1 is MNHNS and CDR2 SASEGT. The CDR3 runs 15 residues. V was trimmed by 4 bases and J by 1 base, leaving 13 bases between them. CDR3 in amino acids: CASSALQGSNYGYTF. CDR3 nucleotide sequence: TGTGCCAGCAGTGCCCTTCAGGGCAGTAACTATGGCTACACCTTC.

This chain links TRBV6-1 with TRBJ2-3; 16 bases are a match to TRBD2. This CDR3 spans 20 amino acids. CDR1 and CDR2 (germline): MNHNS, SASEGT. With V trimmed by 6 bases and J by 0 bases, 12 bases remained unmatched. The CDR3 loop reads CASSKGLAGGLGSSTDTQYF. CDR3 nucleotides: TGTGCCAGCAGCAAGGGACTAGCGGGAGGGCTGGGCTCTAGCACAGATACGCAGTATTTT.

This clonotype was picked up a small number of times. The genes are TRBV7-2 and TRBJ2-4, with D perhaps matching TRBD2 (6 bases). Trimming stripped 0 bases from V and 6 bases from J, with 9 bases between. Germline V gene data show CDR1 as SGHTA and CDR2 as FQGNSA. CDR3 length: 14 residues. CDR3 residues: CASSLAAGGNIQYF. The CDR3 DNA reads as TGTGCCAGCAGCTTAGCGGCCGGGGGAAACATTCAGTACTTC.

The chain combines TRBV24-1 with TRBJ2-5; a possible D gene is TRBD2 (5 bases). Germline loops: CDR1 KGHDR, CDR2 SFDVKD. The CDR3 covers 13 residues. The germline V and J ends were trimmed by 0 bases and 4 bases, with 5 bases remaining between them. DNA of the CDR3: TGTGCCACCAGTGATTTGCGGGGAGAGACCCAGTACTTC. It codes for CATSDLRGETQYF.

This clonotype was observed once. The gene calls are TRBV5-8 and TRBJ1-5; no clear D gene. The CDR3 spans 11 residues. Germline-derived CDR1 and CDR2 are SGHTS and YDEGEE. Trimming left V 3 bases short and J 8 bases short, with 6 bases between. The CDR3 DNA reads TGTGCCAGCAGCTGGGTGGAGCCCCAGCATTTT. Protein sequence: CASSWVEPQHF.

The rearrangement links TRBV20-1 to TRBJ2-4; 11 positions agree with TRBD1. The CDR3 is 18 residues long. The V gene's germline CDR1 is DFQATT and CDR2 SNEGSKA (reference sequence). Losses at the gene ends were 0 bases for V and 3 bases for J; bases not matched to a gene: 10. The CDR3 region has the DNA TGCAGTGCTAGAGATCCCCCCGGGACAGGGGGTTTCAAAAACATTCAGTACTTC. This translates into CSARDPPGTGGFKNIQYF.

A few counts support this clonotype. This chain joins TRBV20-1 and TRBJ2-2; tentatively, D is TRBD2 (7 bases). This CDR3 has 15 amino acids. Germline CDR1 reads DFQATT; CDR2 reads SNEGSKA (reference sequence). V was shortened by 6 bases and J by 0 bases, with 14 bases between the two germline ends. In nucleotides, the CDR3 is TGCAGTGCCCAAAGGGGGGGGGCGAACACCGGGGAGCTGTTTTTT. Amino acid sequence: CSAQRGGANTGELFF.

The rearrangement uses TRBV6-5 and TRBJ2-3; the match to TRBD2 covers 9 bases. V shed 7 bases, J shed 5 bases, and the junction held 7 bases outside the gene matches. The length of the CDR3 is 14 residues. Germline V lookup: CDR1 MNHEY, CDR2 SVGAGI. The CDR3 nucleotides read TGTGCCAGCAAAGTAGCGGGGGTTCAAGATACGCAGTATTTT. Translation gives CASKVAGVQDTQYF.

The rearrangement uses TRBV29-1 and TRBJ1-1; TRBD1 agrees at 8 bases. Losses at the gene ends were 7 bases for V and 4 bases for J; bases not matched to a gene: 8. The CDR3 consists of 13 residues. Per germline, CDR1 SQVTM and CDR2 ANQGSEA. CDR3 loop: CSAGQGVVTEAFF. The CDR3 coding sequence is TGCAGCGCCGGACAGGGTGTGGTCACTGAAGCTTTCTTT.

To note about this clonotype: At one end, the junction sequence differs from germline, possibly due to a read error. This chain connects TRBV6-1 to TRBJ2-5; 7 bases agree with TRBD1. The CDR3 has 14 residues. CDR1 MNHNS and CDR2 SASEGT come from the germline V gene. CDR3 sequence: CASSAGQLQEAQYF. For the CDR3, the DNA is TGTGCCAGCAGTGCGGGACAGCTCCAAGAGGCCCAGTACTTC.

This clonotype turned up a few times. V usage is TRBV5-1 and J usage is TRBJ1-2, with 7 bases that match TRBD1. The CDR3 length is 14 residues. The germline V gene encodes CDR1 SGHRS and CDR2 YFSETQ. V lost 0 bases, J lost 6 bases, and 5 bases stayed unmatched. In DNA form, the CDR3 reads TGCGCCAGCAGCTTGGGGACAGGCATGAATGGCTACACCTTC. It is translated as CASSLGTGMNGYTF.

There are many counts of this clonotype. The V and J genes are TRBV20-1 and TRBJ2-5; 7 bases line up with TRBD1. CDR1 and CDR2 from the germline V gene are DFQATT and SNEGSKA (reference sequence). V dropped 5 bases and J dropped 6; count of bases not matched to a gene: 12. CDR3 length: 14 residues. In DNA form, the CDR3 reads TGCAGTGCTCAAATAAAAACAGGGGTGAAGACCCAGTACTTC. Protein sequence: CSAQIKTGVKTQYF.

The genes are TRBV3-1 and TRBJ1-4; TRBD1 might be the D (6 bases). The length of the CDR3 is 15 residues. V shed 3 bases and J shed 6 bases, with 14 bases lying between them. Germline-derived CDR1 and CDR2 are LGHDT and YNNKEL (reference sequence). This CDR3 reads CASSQLQGPDEKLFF. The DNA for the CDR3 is TGTGCCAGCAGCCAGTTACAGGGCCCGGATGAAAAACTGTTTTTT.

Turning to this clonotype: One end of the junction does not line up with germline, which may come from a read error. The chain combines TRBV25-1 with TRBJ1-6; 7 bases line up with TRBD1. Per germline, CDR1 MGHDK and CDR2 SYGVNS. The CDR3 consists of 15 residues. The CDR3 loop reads CASSEWNRGNSPLHF. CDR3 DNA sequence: TGTGCCAGCAGTGAATGGAACAGGGGCAATTCACCCCTACACTTT.

As DNA, the CDR3 is TGTGCCAGCAGCTTATTTCGCGGGGTGTACCACAATGAGCAGTTCTTC. It translates to CASSLFRGVYHNEQFF. The chain combines TRBV11-2 with TRBJ2-1, with a tentative D call TRBD2 (6 bases). This CDR3 has 16 amino acids. Trimming cost V 2 bases and J 5 bases, with 16 bases left between them. Germline CDR1 reads SGHAT; CDR2 reads FQNNGV.